The 18 T cell receptor beta chains listed next were all sequenced from one sample in a study of OX40 agonist ivuxolimab in advanced cancers. The repertoire was sequenced with immunoSEQ multiplex PCR; TCRdb's copy has only in-frame clones and lacks some. The data show around 86,000 clones, with roughly 91% seen just once and approximately 15% held by the top ten. Sample: CD4+ or CD8+ T cells sorted from blood, taken in a trial of the OX40 agonist ivuxolimab. The receptors were sampled from an adult with an advanced solid tumor such as melanoma, head and neck, liver or kidney cancer.

This rearrangement joins TRBV9 to TRBJ2-3, with unresolved D. The CDR3 loop spans 13 amino acids. Trimming stripped 6 bases from V and 6 bases from J, with 14 bases between. The germline V gene encodes CDR1 SGDLS and CDR2 YYNGEE. The CDR3 DNA reads as TGTGCCAGCACAGTCCTTACTACGGATACGCAGTATTTT. Translating it yields CASTVLTTDTQYF.

The count of this clone is one. V and J are TRBV7-9 and TRBJ2-2; D is undetermined. The germline CDR1 and CDR2 sequences are SEHNR and FQNEAQ (reference sequence). V was pared by 0 bases and J by 0 bases, with 8 bases between. This CDR3 comprises 16 residues. The CDR3 bases are TGTGCCAGCAGCTTAGCGGCAGTTCCGAACACCGGGGAGCTGTTTTTT. Translation gives CASSLAAVPNTGELFF.

The rearrangement uses TRBV29-1 and TRBJ1-1, with D uncertain. The CDR3 covers 12 residues. Trimming pared 5 bases from V and 2 bases from J, leaving 9 bases between. The germline gives CDR1 SQVTM, CDR2 ANQGSEA. The CDR3 here is CSVTRPNTEAFF. The CDR3 bases are TGCAGCGTTACCCGGCCTAACACTGAAGCTTTCTTT. Using reference TRBV29-1 and TRBJ1-1 for the parts outside the CDR3, the full variable domain is SAVISQKPSRDICQRGTSLTIQCQVDSQVTMMFWYRQQPGQSLTLIATANQGSEATYESGFVIDKFPISRPNLTFSTLTVSNMSPEDSSIYLCSVTRPNTEAFFGQGTRLTVV.

V gene TRBV5-1 combines with J gene TRBJ1-4, with D unclear. Trimming pared 5 bases from V and 4 bases from J, leaving 12 bases between. Germline V gene lookup returns CDR1 SGHRS and CDR2 YFSETQ. CDR3 length equals 14 residues. The CDR3 DNA is TGCGCCAGCAGTTACCACGGGGTTAATGAAAAACTGTTTTTT. Amino acid sequence: CASSYHGVNEKLFF.

About this clone itself: A read error may produce the germline difference seen at one junction end. V is TRBV7-7 and J is TRBJ2-2; TRBD1 matches at 7 bases. The length of the CDR3 is 15 residues. Germline CDR1 and CDR2: SSHAT and FNYEAQ (reference sequence). The CDR3 sequence is CASSLGDSYTGELFF. The DNA for the CDR3 is TGTGCTAGCAGCTTAGGGGACAGCTACACCGGGGAGCTGTTTTTT.

This chain links TRBV11-3 with TRBJ2-2, with 7 bases that match TRBD1. The length of the CDR3 is 15 residues. Per germline, CDR1 SGHNT and CDR2 YENEEA. V lost 5 bases and J lost 7; bases outside the gene matches: 10. The CDR3 reads CASSERQGVNGELFF. CDR3 DNA sequence: TGTGCCAGCAGCGAGAGACAGGGTGTGAACGGGGAGCTGTTTTTT.

This chain connects TRBV5-1 to TRBJ2-1; tentative D call: TRBD1 (6 bases). This CDR3 is 16 amino acids long. Germline values: CDR1 SGHRS, CDR2 YFSETQ. Trimming pared 7 bases from V and 3 bases from J, leaving 20 bases between. The CDR3 DNA is TGCGCCAGCGCCCCCGGCCCGACAGGTGACTACAATGAGCAGTTCTTC. Its protein is CASAPGPTGDYNEQFF.

The chain has TRBV29-1 and TRBJ2-3, with 10 nucleotides matching TRBD2. CDR3 length: 14 amino acids. The germline V gene has CDR1 SQVTM and CDR2 ANQGSEA. The V gene end was trimmed by 8 bases and the J gene end by 2 bases; junction bases not matched to a gene: 7. CDR3 sequence reads: CSTPLAGLTDTQYF. In nucleotides, the CDR3 is TGCAGCACCCCACTAGCGGGGCTCACAGATACGCAGTATTTT.

The chain joins TRBV21-1 to TRBJ1-1; the DNA was not used to check the table's D call, TRBD1. TRBV21-1 represents a pseudogene. The CDR3 covers 22 residues. Written as DNA, the CDR3 is TGTGCCAGCAGCAAAGGGGAAGGGGTGGCCGCAGGTTTTAATGTGAAGGACACTGAAGCTTTCTTT. Protein product: CASSKGEGVAAGFNVKDTEAFF.

This clone was recorded once. V is TRBV5-6 and J is TRBJ2-6; 11 positions agree with TRBD1. The J segment lost 0 bases and the V segment lost 6 bases, leaving 5 bases of the junction unmatched. The CDR3 sequence is 17 residues long. CDR1 is SGHDT and CDR2 is YYEEEE in the germline V gene. The CDR3, as DNA: TGTGCCAGCATTTGGACAGGGGGCCACTCTGGGGCCAACGTCCTGACTTTC. Amino acids: CASIWTGGHSGANVLTF.

J is TRBJ2-6 and V is TRBV19, with no clear D. The ends were cut back, 1 base at V and 1 base at J, with 5 bases in the middle. Germline assignment: CDR1 LNHDA and CDR2 SQIVND (reference sequence). The CDR3 loop spans 15 amino acids. Here the CDR3 DNA reads TGTGCCAGTAGTATAGGCATTTCTGGGGCCAACGTCCTGACTTTC. Protein sequence: CASSIGISGANVLTF. Using reference TRBV19 and TRBJ2-6 for the parts outside the CDR3, the full variable domain is DGGITQSPKYLFRKEGQNVTLSCEQNLNHDAMYWYRQDPGQGLRLIYYSQIVNDFQKGDIAEGYSVSREKKESFPLTVTSAQKNPTAFYLCASSIGISGANVLTFGAGSRLTVL.

In DNA, the CDR3 is TGCGCCAGCAGCCAAGGGACAGGCTATAGCAATCAGCCCCAGCATTTT. This sequence encodes CASSQGTGYSNQPQHF. V is TRBV4-3 and J is TRBJ1-5, with 7 bases identical to TRBD1. The V gene's germline CDR1 is LGHNA and CDR2 YSLEER. This CDR3 contains 16 residues. V was pared by 1 base and J by 0 bases, with 3 bases of the junction left unmatched.

V gene TRBV9 combines with J gene TRBJ2-3, with TRBD2 matching over 7 bases. Trimming cost V 7 bases and J 1 base; bases outside gene matches: 6. Germline-derived CDR1 and CDR2 are SGDLS and YYNGEE. The CDR3 totals 14 residues. The CDR3 region has the DNA TGTGCCAGCGAGAGCGGACTAGGCACAGATACGCAGTATTTT. Translating it yields CASESGLGTDTQYF.

The genes are TRBV5-1 and TRBJ1-2; 11 nucleotides match TRBD1. CDR3 length: 14 amino acids. Trimming at V came to 3 bases and at J to 5 bases, leaving 3 bases not matched to a gene. Germline V gene sequence: CDR1 SGHRS, CDR2 YFSETQ. Written as DNA, the CDR3 is TGCGCCAGCAGCTGGACAGGGGGCTCTTATGGCTACACCTTC. It yields the protein CASSWTGGSYGYTF.

This rearrangement joins TRBV21-1 to TRBJ2-6. TRBV21-1 is a known pseudogene. This CDR3 has 18 amino acids. CDR3: CASSKGSGINSGANVLTF. DNA for the CDR3: TGTGCCAGCAGCAAAGGATCGGGCATCAACTCTGGGGCCAACGTCCTGACTTTC.

This sequence joins TRBV4-3 and TRBJ1-1; weak D call: TRBD1 (5 bases). V lost 2 bases, J lost 1 base, and 11 bases lay in between. The CDR3 has 15 amino acids. Germline CDR1 reads LGHNA; CDR2 reads YSLEER. The CDR3 reads CASSQSYGGNTEAFF. The CDR3 region has the DNA TGCGCCAGCAGCCAATCTTACGGGGGGAACACTGAAGCTTTCTTT.

The rearrangement joins TRBV5-6 to TRBJ2-2; 7 positions agree with TRBD1. The CDR3 is made up of 15 amino acids. V shed 5 bases and J 5 bases; nucleotides not matched to a gene: 9. Germline loops: CDR1 SGHDT, CDR2 YYEEEE. In DNA form, the CDR3 reads TGTGCCAGCAGGAGAGGCAGGGGGTGGACCGGGGAGCTGTTTTTT. This gives the protein CASRRGRGWTGELFF.

The chain combines TRBV19 with TRBJ1-1, with no clear D. CDR3 length equals 16 residues. Trimming shortened V by 2 bases and J by 0 bases, and 13 bases separated the two germline ends. Germline V CDR1 and CDR2: LNHDA, SQIVND (reference sequence). CDR3 nucleotides: TGTGCCAGTAGTATACGAGGAGTTCCTATGAACACTGAAGCTTTCTTT. The encoded protein is CASSIRGVPMNTEAFF. The full variable domain, in which reference TRBV19 and TRBJ1-1 provide the parts outside the CDR3, is DGGITQSPKYLFRKEGQNVTLSCEQNLNHDAMYWYRQDPGQGLRLIYYSQIVNDFQKGDIAEGYSVSREKKESFPLTVTSAQKNPTAFYLCASSIRGVPMNTEAFFGQGTRLTVV.